These 22 T cell receptor beta chains share one sample of origin, sequenced in a study of blood T cells in healthy people across ages. A J-beta primer mix and a sample-barcoded 5' primer were used in a second PCR of roughly 6 to 12 cycles. One entry per CDR3 protein results from TCRdb running MiXCR on the 5' RACE reads. The table has 1.5 million to 2 million distinct CDR3 sequences, 28% seen once. Sequences were obtained from blood. These receptors were taken from a woman aged 25 to 39 in good health.

The chain joins TRBV5-1 to TRBJ1-2; 8 bases are a match to TRBD1. Germline-derived CDR1 and CDR2 are SGHRS and YFSETQ. This CDR3 region has 17 residues. V lost 1 base, J lost 7 bases, and 15 bases stayed unmatched. This CDR3 reads CASSLTLRDRPPVGYTF. CDR3 nucleotides: TGCGCCAGCAGCTTGACGCTTAGGGACAGGCCTCCTGTTGGCTACACCTTC. Full variable domain (rest looked up from reference TRBV5-1 and TRBJ1-2): KAGVTQTPRYLIKTRGQQVTLSCSPISGHRSVSWYQQTPGQGLQFLFEYFSETQRNKGNFPGRFSGRQFSNSRSEMNVSTLELGDSALYLCASSLTLRDRPPVGYTFGSGTRLTVV.

The chain joins TRBV20-1 to TRBJ1-5; D remains unclear. Germline V gives CDR1 DFQATT, CDR2 SNEGSKA (reference sequence). V dropped 0 bases and J dropped 6 bases, with 18 bases sitting between them. The CDR3 extends over 16 amino acids. The CDR3 loop reads CSARDPAKGVSQPQHF. The CDR3 region has the DNA TGCAGTGCTAGAGATCCCGCCAAGGGTGTTTCTCAGCCCCAGCATTTT.

This chain's CDR3 is CATSRGGAVTEQYF. For the CDR3, the DNA is TGTGCCACCAGCAGAGGGGGGGCAGTCACCGAGCAGTACTTC. V gene TRBV15 combines with J gene TRBJ2-7; D could derive from TRBD1 or TRBD2 (6 bases each). Deletions cut 1 base from V and 6 bases from J, with 13 bases between. The V gene's germline CDR1 is LNHNV and CDR2 YYDKDF (reference sequence). The CDR3 consists of 14 residues.

This clonotype has a handful of counts. The chain has TRBV6-5 and TRBJ1-2; possibly TRBD1 for D (5 bases). Germline V gene sequence: CDR1 MNHEY, CDR2 SVGAGI. V gave up 4 bases and J gave up 4 bases, with 19 bases separating them. There are 16 residues in the CDR3. The CDR3 DNA follows: TGTGCCAGCAGTTTAAGGGGAGCCCGAGGAGGCTATGGCTACACCTTC. Amino acid sequence: CASSLRGARGGYGYTF.

With respect to this clonotype: A read error may be the cause here, since a much bigger clone is one base away. The CDR3, as DNA: TGTGCCACCAGCAGGGCAGGGGACAGGGCGCCCTGCGAGCAGTACTTC. Amino acid sequence: CATSRAGDRAPCEQYF. The chain has TRBV15 and TRBJ2-7; 9 bases map to TRBD1. V shed 3 bases and J 6 bases; nucleotides not matched to a gene: 12. The CDR3 runs to 16 residues. Germline V gene lookup returns CDR1 LNHNV and CDR2 YYDKDF (reference sequence). The whole variable domain, filled in from reference TRBV15 and TRBJ2-7, reads DAMVIQNPRYQVTQFGKPVTLSCSQTLNHNVMYWYQQKSSQAPKLLFHYYDKDFNNEADTPDNFQSRRPNTSFCFLDIRSPGLGDTAMYLCATSRAGDRAPCEQYFGPGTRLTVT.

The chain uses TRBV28 and TRBJ2-1, with TRBD2 matching 13 bases. Germline assignment: CDR1 MDHEN and CDR2 SYDVKM. After removal of 10 bases from V and 5 bases from J, the junction contained 11 bases not matched to a gene. CDR3 length equals 16 residues. The CDR3 spells CANSRTSGGYHNEQFF. The DNA of the CDR3 is TGTGCCAACAGCCGGACTAGCGGGGGCTACCACAATGAGCAGTTCTTC. Full variable domain (rest looked up from reference TRBV28 and TRBJ2-1): DVKVTQSSRYLVKRTGEKVFLECVQDMDHENMFWYRQDPGLGLRLIYFSYDVKMKEKGDIPEGYSVSREKKERFSLILESASTNQTSMYLCANSRTSGGYHNEQFFGPGTRLTVL.

The chain is built from TRBV7-2 and TRBJ1-6, with 7 bases lining up with TRBD1. Germline V gives CDR1 SGHTA, CDR2 FQGNSA. Germline trimming cut 5 bases from V and 7 bases from J; bases unmatched to any gene: 5. The CDR3 has 14 amino acids. The CDR3 coding sequence is TGTGCCAGCAGCCCACAGGGGTTGAATTCACCCCTCCACTTT. Translation: CASSPQGLNSPLHF.

The chain joins TRBV12-3 or TRBV12-4 to TRBJ1-1; 8 bases match TRBD1. The CDR3 is made up of 16 amino acids. The junction had 6 bases not matched to a gene; V was cut back by 2 bases and J by 1 base. The CDR3 coding sequence is TGTGCCAGCAGTTTACCCAGGGGGCAGGGGAACACTGAAGCTTTCTTT. Residues: CASSLPRGQGNTEAFF.

V and J are TRBV6-5 and TRBJ2-5; D is undetermined. V was trimmed by 7 bases and J by 7 bases, leaving 10 bases between them. The CDR3 loop spans 11 amino acids. Germline loops: CDR1 MNHEY, CDR2 SVGAGI. The DNA for the CDR3 is TGTGCCAGCATCTTGCGTGGGACCCAGTACTTC. Amino acids: CASILRGTQYF.

This clonotype was found many times. The chain uses TRBV11-2 and TRBJ1-2; D is perhaps TRBD1 (5 bases). Trimming stripped 7 bases from V and 6 bases from J, with 15 bases between. The CDR3 is 13 residues long. CDR1 is SGHAT and CDR2 is FQNNGV in the germline V gene. The CDR3 bases are TGTGCCAGCACCCCCACCCGGGGGGATGGCTACACCTTC. Translating it yields CASTPTRGDGYTF.

This clonotype was observed a few times. The chain combines TRBV5-5 with TRBJ1-1; a possible D gene is TRBD1 (6 bases). The CDR3 has 16 residues. V was clipped by 3 bases and J by 0 bases, with 15 bases between them. Germline CDR1 reads SGHKS; CDR2 reads YYEKEE (reference sequence). The CDR3 bases are TGTGCCAGCAGCTACCAGGGGCGTCTAATGAACACTGAAGCTTTCTTT. It codes for CASSYQGRLMNTEAFF.

The chain carries TRBV20-1 and TRBJ2-3; perhaps TRBD2 as D (5 bases). CDR1 DFQATT and CDR2 SNEGSKA come from the germline V gene (reference sequence). CDR3 length: 15 residues. V was clipped by 0 bases and J by 1 base, with 11 bases between them. The CDR3: CSARDGSEGTDTQYF. As DNA, the CDR3 is TGCAGTGCTAGAGATGGTAGCGAAGGCACAGATACGCAGTATTTT.

The chain is built from TRBV7-2 and TRBJ2-1; 7 bases agree with TRBD2. V shed 2 bases and J 9 bases; nucleotides not matched to a gene: 13. The CDR3 is 16 residues long. Germline CDR1 reads SGHTA; CDR2 reads FQGNSA. This chain's CDR3 is CASSLNGGSAQGEQFF. For the CDR3, the DNA is TGTGCCAGCAGCTTAAACGGCGGGAGCGCTCAGGGTGAGCAGTTCTTC.

This sequence joins TRBV29-1 and TRBJ2-3; 8 bases map to TRBD2. The CDR3 sequence is 15 residues long. V shed 6 bases and J 1 base; nucleotides not matched to a gene: 9. Germline V lookup: CDR1 SQVTM, CDR2 ANQGSEA. In DNA, the CDR3 is TGCAGCGTCGTAACTAGCGGAGCCCGCACAGATACGCAGTATTTT. This sequence encodes CSVVTSGARTDTQYF.

For this clonotype: A much more abundant neighbour one base away suggests this may be a read error. This chain links TRBV11-2 with TRBJ2-3; 12 bases align to TRBD1. Germline V gene data show CDR1 as SGHAT and CDR2 as FQNNGV. The CDR3 has 15 residues. CDR3 sequence reads: CAGRSGTGGADTQYF. CDR3 coding DNA: TGTGCCGGCAGGTCCGGGACAGGGGGCGCAGATACGCAGTATTTT.

This clonotype was seen a few times. CDR3 bases: TGCGGGATTGGGGGCGGCGTCGCTGAAGCTTTCTTT. Translating gives CGIGGGVAEAFF. The J gene is TRBJ1-1, the V gene TRBV29-1; D possibly corresponds to TRBD1 (6 bases). Germline V gene lookup returns CDR1 SQVTM and CDR2 ANQGSEA. This CDR3 spans 12 amino acids.

Ten or more counts support this clonotype. The chain has TRBV7-2 and TRBJ2-3; 11 positions agree with TRBD2. Germline loops: CDR1 SGHTA, CDR2 FQGNSA. The V gene end was trimmed by 4 bases and the J gene end by 3 bases; junction bases not matched to a gene: 6. There are 16 residues in the CDR3. The CDR3 region is CASSSLTSGVTDTQYF. DNA for the CDR3: TGTGCCAGCAGCTCCCTGACTAGCGGGGTTACAGATACGCAGTATTTT.

The gene calls are TRBV3-1 and TRBJ2-3, with a possible D match to TRBD2 (5 bases). Germline CDR1 and CDR2: LGHDT and YNNKEL (reference sequence). The CDR3 runs to 13 residues. V was clipped by 1 base and J by 6 bases, with 8 bases between them. Here the CDR3 reads CASSQGWRDTQYF. In DNA form, the CDR3 reads TGTGCCAGCAGCCAAGGGTGGAGGGATACGCAGTATTTT.

The chain joins TRBV2 to TRBJ2-3; D is possibly TRBD1 or TRBD2 (5 bases each). The V and J ends lost 7 bases and 1 base respectively, with 9 bases between them. Germline loops: CDR1 SNHLY, CDR2 FYNNEI. This CDR3 has 13 residues. CDR3 residues: CASNGGGTDTQYF. The CDR3 DNA is TGTGCCAGCAATGGGGGAGGCACAGATACGCAGTATTTT.

This clonotype was observed at least ten times. V is TRBV9 and J is TRBJ2-7; 8 bases are shared with TRBD1. Trimming removed 3 bases from V and 0 bases from J; junction bases left unmatched: 5. This CDR3 has 15 residues. In germline, CDR1 is SGDLS, CDR2 YYNGEE. The CDR3 reads CASSATGGSSYEQYF. In DNA form, the CDR3 reads TGTGCCAGCAGCGCCACAGGGGGAAGCTCCTACGAGCAGTACTTC.

The rearrangement joins TRBV27 to TRBJ2-7, with 8 bases lining up with TRBD1. The germline gives CDR1 MNHEY, CDR2 SMNVEV (reference sequence). Unmatched junction bases numbered 7, after V lost 2 bases and J lost 1 base. This CDR3 is 16 amino acids long. The CDR3 loop reads CASSLPRTGKSYEQYF. CDR3 nucleotide sequence: TGTGCCAGCAGTTTACCGCGGACAGGGAAGTCCTACGAGCAGTACTTC.

The chain combines TRBV24-1 with TRBJ2-4; D remains unclear. The CDR3 length is 16 residues. Per germline, CDR1 KGHDR and CDR2 SFDVKD. Trimming cost V 2 bases and J 13 bases, with 23 bases left between them. CDR3 in amino acids: CATSDSLPVSYNEQYF. The DNA of the CDR3 is TGTGCCACCAGTGATTCCCTCCCCGTTTCCTACAATGAGCAGTACTTC.